A single T cell receptor (beta chain) is shown here with its context. These data originate in a study of CD8 T cells in Susac syndrome. Sequencing of TCR beta was performed on blood CD8+ and CD4+ T cells. Germline V gene data show CDR1 as SQVTM and CDR2 as ANQGSEA. The CDR3 is made up of 14 amino acids. V was clipped by 5 bases and J by 2 bases; unmatched bases: 5. An input of roughly 0.45 to 1 ug of RNA was subjected to reverse transcription using random hexamers. TCRdb redid the calling of the immunoSEQ multiplex PCR reads with MiXCR, one entry per CDR3 protein. This table has some 260,000 distinct CDR3 sequences, around 93% appearing once.

The rearrangement uses TRBV29-1 and TRBJ1-4, with TRBD1 matching 7 bases. Sequences were obtained from CD4+ T cells from PBMCs. This clonotype was sampled from a human donor with multiple sclerosis. For the CDR3, the DNA is TGCAGCGTTTCCGAGACAGGGACTAATGAAAAACTGTTTTTT. It yields the protein CSVSETGTNEKLFF.